Included here is one T cell receptor beta chain sequence, with context. RNA transcripts yielded amplified TCR beta CDR3 regions. HTBI primers were the set used in a first-round RT-PCR of the TCR CDR3. TCRdb called the multiplex PCR reads again in MiXCR, with one record for every CDR3 protein. In the table there are just over 550,000 distinct CDR3 sequences, around 46% of which are singletons. These data originate in a study of T cells in Graves' hyperthyroidism and ophthalmopathy. V was shortened by 5 bases and J by 1 base, with 8 bases between the two germline ends. CDR1 is SGHVS and CDR2 is FNYEAQ in the germline V gene. This CDR3 has 14 amino acids. Graves' hyperthyroidism showing no ophthalmopathy progression within 18 months was considered stable. Patients aged 18 to 65 had newly diagnosed hyperthyroidism that had lasted under 2 months. Exclusion of patients followed from uncontrolled infection, other autoimmune disease, pregnancy or lactation.

This receptor was taken from a woman aged 18-30 years with Graves' hyperthyroidism. The chain has TRBV7-6 and TRBJ2-2, with D uncertain. The sequencing sample was made of peripheral blood or thyroid tissue (not recorded which). In DNA form, the CDR3 reads TGTGCCAGCAGCCAGGCCAGGAACACCGGGGAGCTGTTTTTT. Protein: CASSQARNTGELFF.